Below are 21 T cell receptor beta chains sequenced from a single sample in a study of blood T cells in healthy people across ages. Using a J-beta primer mix together with a sample-barcoded 5' primer, a second PCR was run for about 6 to 12 cycles. MiXCR, applied by TCRdb to the 5' RACE reads, yields one record per CDR3 protein. The sample contains 850,000 to 1,000,000 distinct CDR3 sequences, about 53% of which appear only once. The sample consisted of blood. Receptors originate from a woman in her fifties or sixties in good health.

The chain couples TRBV7-2 to TRBJ2-3, with D possibly matching TRBD2 (5 bases). Germline-derived CDR1 and CDR2 are SGHTA and FQGNSA. The ends were cut back, 5 bases at V and 5 bases at J, with 17 bases in the middle. The CDR3 covers 15 residues. The CDR3 DNA reads TGTGCCAGCAGCCCGATGGACTTAAGGGAAGATACGCAGTATTTT. Residues: CASSPMDLREDTQYF.

V usage is TRBV2 and J usage is TRBJ2-7; 10 bases are a match to TRBD1. J lost 7 bases, V lost 6 bases, and 9 bases had no gene match. This CDR3 has 14 residues. The germline gives CDR1 SNHLY, CDR2 FYNNEI. CDR3 loop: CASSRDRGVREQYF. The CDR3 nucleotides read TGTGCCAGCAGCCGGGACAGGGGCGTGCGAGAGCAGTACTTC.

This clonotype has at least ten counts. This chain uses TRBV5-1 with TRBJ2-7, with 8 bases fitting TRBD1. Germline CDR1 is SGHRS and CDR2 is YFSETQ. The V and J ends lost 4 bases and 0 bases, in that order; junction bases with no gene match: 6. The CDR3 covers 15 residues. CDR3 bases: TGCGCCAGCAGCCCTACAGGGGGGAGCTCCTACGAGCAGTACTTC. Translating it yields CASSPTGGSSYEQYF.

V gene TRBV12-3 or TRBV12-4 combines with J gene TRBJ2-6; the D is unclear. This CDR3 is 16 amino acids long. With 6 bases removed from V and 1 base from J, the gap between germline ends came to 13 bases. DNA of the CDR3: TGTGCCAGCAGACCAACCTACGGGTCTGGGGCCAACGTCCTGACTTTC. Its translation: CASRPTYGSGANVLTF.

The V gene is TRBV7-6, the J gene TRBJ2-3; D is possibly TRBD2 (6 bases). This CDR3 has 16 amino acids. Germline values: CDR1 SGHVS, CDR2 FNYEAQ. Deletions cut 4 bases from V and 6 bases from J, with 20 bases between. CDR3 loop: CASSSLRGSGADTQYF. CDR3 bases: TGTGCCAGCAGCTCACTTAGGGGTAGCGGTGCTGATACGCAGTATTTT.

The chain combines TRBV4-1 with TRBJ2-5, with D perhaps TRBD1 or TRBD2 (5 bases each). Trimming took 2 bases from V and 5 from J, leaving 15 bases between them. The CDR3 is 15 residues long. Germline values: CDR1 MGHRA, CDR2 YSYEKL. The CDR3 spells CASSQRGGEAETQYF. The CDR3 region has the DNA TGCGCCAGCAGCCAACGGGGCGGAGAGGCGGAGACCCAGTACTTC.

The V gene is TRBV5-1, the J gene TRBJ2-7; no reliable D call. The CDR3 totals 15 residues. The germline gives CDR1 SGHRS, CDR2 YFSETQ. The V gene lost 2 bases and the J gene lost 5 bases, with 17 bases spanning the gap. CDR3 region: CASSFETTLVHEQYF. In DNA, the CDR3 is TGCGCCAGCAGCTTTGAAACTACTCTGGTCCACGAGCAGTACTTC.

This clonotype was recorded many times. The V gene is TRBV2, the J gene TRBJ2-1; D gene unclear. V was cut by 3 bases and J by 8 bases, with 11 bases left in between. From germline, CDR1 is SNHLY and CDR2 FYNNEI. There are 13 residues in the CDR3. The CDR3 protein is CASSDGTVDEQFF. The CDR3 DNA reads as TGTGCCAGCAGTGACGGAACCGTCGATGAGCAGTTCTTC.

The CDR3 loop reads CASSLLADEQYF. The DNA for the CDR3 is TGTGCCAGCAGCTTACTAGCAGACGAGCAGTACTTC. The rearrangement links TRBV11-2 to TRBJ2-5, with a tentative D call TRBD2 (5 bases). The DNA end favors TRBJ2-7, so the J call may be wrong. Looked up from germline, CDR1 is SGHAT and CDR2 is FQNNGV. This CDR3 region has 12 residues.

The gene calls are TRBV20-1 and TRBJ2-5; TRBD1 matches 11 bases. The CDR3 sequence is 16 residues long. Germline V gene data show CDR1 as DFQATT and CDR2 as SNEGSKA (reference sequence). V lost 5 bases to trimming and J lost 10 bases; unmatched junction nucleotides: 18. CDR3 nucleotides: TGCAGTGCTGGCCGTGGGGGACAGGGGGTGGATGCGGACCAGTACTTC. Amino acids: CSAGRGGQGVDADQYF.

The chain links TRBV28 to TRBJ1-4; tentatively, D is TRBD1 (5 bases). Trimming stripped 7 bases from V and 5 bases from J, with 14 bases between. This CDR3 comprises 14 residues. Per germline, CDR1 MDHEN and CDR2 SYDVKM. CDR3 bases: TGTGCCAGCACCCCGGGACGGCGGAATGAAAAACTGTTTTTT. This sequence encodes CASTPGRRNEKLFF.

The chain uses TRBV2 and TRBJ2-2, with 7 bases lining up with TRBD1. Germline V gene data show CDR1 as SNHLY and CDR2 as FYNNEI. The ends lost 4 bases at V and 0 bases at J; junction bases unmatched: 2. This CDR3 spans 15 amino acids. The CDR3 DNA sequence: TGTGCCAGCAGTGTCCAGGGGGCGAACACCGGGGAGCTGTTTTTT. Amino acids: CASSVQGANTGELFF.

This clonotype was found a few times. The chain couples TRBV7-9 to TRBJ2-5; TRBD1 aligns across 8 bases. Looked up from germline, CDR1 is SEHNR and CDR2 is FQNEAQ (reference sequence). This CDR3 contains 15 residues. The ends lost 5 bases at V and 2 bases at J; junction bases unmatched: 7. This chain's CDR3 is CASSHGQGNQETQYF. As DNA, the CDR3 is TGTGCCAGCAGCCATGGACAGGGCAATCAAGAGACCCAGTACTTC.

This clonotype occurred many times. The chain has TRBV3-1 and TRBJ2-7, with D perhaps TRBD1 or TRBD2 (5 bases each). The V gene's germline CDR1 is LGHDT and CDR2 YNNKEL (reference sequence). The CDR3 extends over 14 amino acids. V dropped 6 bases and J dropped 7 bases, with 19 bases sitting between them. The CDR3, as DNA: TGTGCCAGCAGTCCTACCGGGGCTGTACGAGAGCAGTACTTC. It is translated as CASSPTGAVREQYF.

This clonotype occurred many times. V gene TRBV28 combines with J gene TRBJ2-5; a possible D gene is TRBD2 (6 bases). Trimming took off 2 bases at V and 2 bases at J, with 9 bases between the two ends. In germline, CDR1 is MDHEN, CDR2 SYDVKM. The CDR3 has 14 residues. The CDR3 is CASSLRLGQETQYF. CDR3 bases: TGTGCCAGCAGTTTACGACTAGGGCAAGAGACCCAGTACTTC. Using reference TRBV28 and TRBJ2-5 for the parts outside the CDR3, the full variable domain is DVKVTQSSRYLVKRTGEKVFLECVQDMDHENMFWYRQDPGLGLRLIYFSYDVKMKEKGDIPEGYSVSREKKERFSLILESASTNQTSMYLCASSLRLGQETQYFGPGTRLLVL.

This clonotype was detected many times. CDR3 bases: TGTGCCAGCAGCGTTGGAAGCGGGGGGGATTCCTACGAGCAGTACTTC. It codes for CASSVGSGGDSYEQYF. The genes are TRBV9 and TRBJ2-7; TRBD2 agrees at 10 bases. Germline-derived CDR1 and CDR2 are SGDLS and YYNGEE. With V trimmed by 2 bases and J by 1 base, 6 bases remained unmatched. CDR3 length equals 16 residues. The whole variable domain, remainder taken from reference TRBV9 and TRBJ2-7, is DSGVTQTPKHLITATGQRVTLRCSPRSGDLSVYWYQQSLDQGLQFLIQYYNGEERAKGNILERFSAQQFPDLHSELNLSSLELGDSALYFCASSVGSGGDSYEQYFGPGTRLTVT.

Written as DNA, the CDR3 is TGTGCCATCAGTGAGAAGCAGGGTCGGGGCGAGCAGTACTTC. Translating it yields CAISEKQGRGEQYF. This chain links TRBV10-3 with TRBJ2-7; D may match TRBD1 or TRBD2 (5 bases each). This CDR3 has 14 residues. From germline, CDR1 is ENHRY and CDR2 SYGVKD. The V end was cut by 2 bases, the J end by 6 bases, with 14 bases between.

A word on this clonotype: Compared with germline, one end of the junction differs, possibly owing to a read error. V and J are TRBV29-1 and TRBJ2-3; 11 bases are shared with TRBD1. This CDR3 has 17 amino acids. CDR1 and CDR2 from the germline V gene are SQVTM and ANQGSEA. CDR3 protein: CSVDLGRGTGGTDAQYF. Here the CDR3 DNA reads TGCAGCGTTGATTTGGGTCGCGGGACAGGGGGGACAGATGCGCAGTATTTT.

This clonotype was seen only a few times. The chain is built from TRBV7-9 and TRBJ2-7, with 7 bases identical to TRBD1. The CDR3 is made up of 14 amino acids. Germline assignment: CDR1 SEHNR and CDR2 FQNEAQ (reference sequence). Trimming cost V 5 bases and J 3 bases; bases outside gene matches: 7. The CDR3 loop reads CASSLWDSDYEQYF. CDR3 nucleotide sequence: TGTGCCAGCAGCCTATGGGACAGCGACTACGAGCAGTACTTC.

The chain has TRBV18 and TRBJ2-1, with 8 positions matching TRBD1. Germline CDR1 reads KGHSH; CDR2 reads LQKENI. With 5 bases clipped from V and 4 bases from J, the junction kept 13 bases outside the gene matches. The CDR3 totals 17 residues. This CDR3 is CASSVNNQGAGYNEQFF. CDR3 coding DNA: TGTGCCAGCTCAGTGAACAATCAGGGGGCAGGTTACAATGAGCAGTTCTTC.

The genes are TRBV4-1 and TRBJ1-2, with TRBD1 as a possible D gene (5 bases). Between the trimmed V and J ends, which lost 0 bases and 0 bases, there was a span of 11 bases. The CDR3 runs 16 residues. Germline CDR1 is MGHRA and CDR2 is YSYEKL. The CDR3 bases are TGCGCCAGCAGCCAAGAGCAGGGAACAGCTAACTATGGCTACACCTTC. Residues: CASSQEQGTANYGYTF.